This TCR beta chain was observed in a study of control samples from healthy donors and cancer patients (dated by TCRdb to between 2020 and 2021). The germline V gene provides CDR1 SGHAT and CDR2 FQNNGV. V is clipped by 1 base and J by 3 bases, and the sequence between their germline boundaries is 10 bases long. From the cysteine up to the phenylalanine, the CDR3 has a length of 14 residues. The read is trimmed to its CDR3 DNA, 42 bases read in frame from base 1. As to this clone: Its antigen is currently not known.

Library construction relied on the immunoSEQ multiplex PCR assay. The table comes from immuneACCESS by way of TCRdb, which keeps in-frame sequences with V and J called. Part of the clones is missing from these tables; in studies checked, under half for an unresolved V gene and the rest for unknown reasons. This specimen's table enumerates roughly 200,000 clones. The top ten clones comprise under 2.5% of the sample. The sequenced sample consisted of blood. The rearranged chain carries TRBV11-2 and TRBJ2-7; the D assignment is uncertain and may be TRBD1 or TRBD2, with 5 bases supporting each. The sequence was collected from a woman aged 30 to 39 in good health. At the DNA level, the sequence is TGTGCCAGCAGCTTAGGGGACGGCGACTACGAGCAGTACTTC. It specifies CASSLGDGDYEQYF.